Listed below are T cell receptor beta chains from one sample, sequenced in a study of shared clonotypes between healthy human individuals. Profiling relied on immunoSEQ multiplex PCR, and the TCRdb table lists in-frame clones only, not all of them. Seen here are around 2,000,000 clones, 85% to 95% observed once, and the top ten hold 1.5% to 2%. The specimen sequenced was naive CD8+ T cells from PBMCs. The receptors here all came from a man younger than 35 in good health. Some clones in this sample may be carry-over from other donors' samples. Both conserved end residues are part of each CDR3. A D gene is named only where the DNA matches it firmly. Only some rows state a clone size, as once, few, many or a class for expanded clones.

TRBV28	-	-	TRBJ1-2	TGTGCCAGCAGTTGGGGGGTTGATGGCTACACCTTC	CASSWGVDGYTF
TRBV4-1	-	-	TRBJ2-7	TGCGCCAGCAGCCAAGGTTGGGGGGTGAGGATATACGAGCAGTACTTC	CASSQGWGVRIYEQYF
TRBV7-9	-	-	TRBJ2-1	TGTGCCAGCAGCCCGAACCTTTACACGACCCTCTACAATGAGCAGTTCTTC	CASSPNLYTTLYNEQFF
TRBV29-1	-	-	TRBJ2-1	TGCAGCGTTCTGGGGTACTCCTACAATGAGCAGTTCTTC	CSVLGYSYNEQFF
TRBV7-9	-	TRBD1	TRBJ2-7	TGTGCCAGCAACAAGGGGGCCGATGATAGGCCATACGAGCAGTACTTC	CASNKGADDRPYEQYF
TRBV7-2	-	-	TRBJ1-5	TGTGCCAGCGATTTAAGGGGGGATAGCAATCAGCCCCAGCATTTT	CASDLRGDSNQPQHF
TRBV28	-	-	TRBJ2-6	TGTGCCAGCAGTCTAAGGGGGTCTGGGGCCAACGTCCTGACTTTC	CASSLRGSGANVLTF
TRBV7-3	-	-	TRBJ2-2	TGTGCCAGCAGCCCCGGGTTGAACACCGGGGAGCTGTTTTTT	CASSPGLNTGELFF
TRBV5-1	-	-	TRBJ2-1	TGCGCCAGCAGCCATCCGACCGACAGGGTAGGGGCGGGGTACTACAATGAGCAGTTCTTC	CASSHPTDRVGAGYYNEQFF
TRBV18	once	-	TRBJ1-1	TGTGCCAGCTCACCTGACGCGATACCCTCGACTGAAGCTTTCTTT	CASSPDAIPSTEAFF
TRBV7-9	-	-	TRBJ1-2	TGTGCCAGCAGCTCTTGGACAGCTAACTATGGCTACACCTTC	CASSSWTANYGYTF
TRBV7-2	once	-	TRBJ2-7	TGTGCCAGCAGCTCAGGGGGGCGGAGGGCCTACGAGCAGTACTTC	CASSSGGRRAYEQYF
TRBV19	-	TRBD2	TRBJ2-7	TGTGCCAGTAGTATTATGGCTAGCGGGAGCCACGAGCAGTACTTC	CASSIMASGSHEQYF
TRBV7-9	-	-	TRBJ2-5	TGTGCCAGCAGCCGGCCATTCGAAGAGACCCAGTACTTC	CASSRPFEETQYF
TRBV4-1	-	-	TRBJ2-7	TGCGCCAGCAGCCAAGTCACTCTAGCCTACGAGCAGTACTTC	CASSQVTLAYEQYF
TRBV5-6	once	TRBD1	TRBJ2-7	TGTGCCAGCAGCCTGGACAGGAGCTCCTACGAGCAGTACTTC	CASSLDRSSYEQYF
TRBV28	-	TRBD1	TRBJ2-5	TGTGCCAGCAGTACCCCCATCCAAACAGGGGACCAAGAGACCCAGTACTTC	CASSTPIQTGDQETQYF
TRBV11-2	-	-	TRBJ2-1	TGTGCCAGCAGCTTATCCACTGGAGTCAATGAGCAGTTCTTC	CASSLSTGVNEQFF
TRBV6-1	-	-	TRBJ2-2	TGTGCCAGTAAAATCGCGGGCGAGCTGTTTTTT	CASKIAGELFF
TRBV29-1	-	-	TRBJ2-4	TGCAGCGTTGTGGGAGCCAAAAACATTCAGTACTTC	CSVVGAKNIQYF
TRBV7-6	-	TRBD2	TRBJ2-1	TGTGCCAGCAGCCTAATCGGGACTAGCCACAATGAGCAGTTCTTC	CASSLIGTSHNEQFF
TRBV28	-	-	TRBJ2-2	TGTGCCAGCAGCCTCGGAAACACCGGGGAGCTGTTTTTT	CASSLGNTGELFF
TRBV5-4	-	-	TRBJ2-7	TGTGCCAGCAGCTTTGGGACCGCGGGCTACGAGCAGTACTTC	CASSFGTAGYEQYF
TRBV25-1	-	-	TRBJ2-1	TGTGCCAGCAGTGGGCGGAGTGTGTTCTTC	CASSGRSVFF
TRBV30	-	TRBD1	TRBJ2-4	TGTGCCTGGAGTGATTGGACAGGGTTGAACATTCAGTACTTC	CAWSDWTGLNIQYF
TRBV11-2	-	TRBD2	TRBJ2-1	TGTGCCAGCACGCGGGGGGGGCTGGCGGGAGTCCATGAGCAGTTCTTC	CASTRGGLAGVHEQFF
TRBV2	-	TRBD2	TRBJ2-1	TGTGCCAGCAGTGACTGGACTAGCGGGAGGAGCTCCTACAATGAGCAGTTCTTC	CASSDWTSGRSSYNEQFF
TRBV4-2	once	TRBD1	TRBJ2-7	TGTGCCAGCAGCCACTCCGGGACAGCCCTCTACGAGCAGTACTTC	CASSHSGTALYEQYF
TRBV9	-	TRBD1	TRBJ1-2	TGTGCCAGCAGCGTAGAAGGCTCAGGGGGCGAGGGCTACACCTTC	CASSVEGSGGEGYTF
TRBV7-9	-	TRBD2	TRBJ2-2	TGTGCCAGCAGCTCCGGTTTCAGGACTAGCGGTCCTGGGGAGCTGTTTTTT	CASSSGFRTSGPGELFF
TRBV28	-	-	TRBJ1-2	TGTGCCAGCAGTTCGCCGGCCATAAGGGACGGCTACACCTTC	CASSSPAIRDGYTF
TRBV11-2	-	TRBD1	TRBJ1-1	TGTGCCAGCAGCCCCAGGGGGACTGAAGCTTTCTTT	CASSPRGTEAFF
TRBV28	-	-	TRBJ1-2	TGTGCCAGCAGTTTACTGGTCGGGGCAGCGTATGGCTACACCTTC	CASSLLVGAAYGYTF
TRBV5-1	-	TRBD2	TRBJ2-1	TGCGCCAGCAGCTTGGGGACTAGCGATGAGCAGTTCTTC	CASSLGTSDEQFF
TRBV4-1	-	-	TRBJ2-7	TGCGCCAGCAGCCCCCCAGCCACCGAGCAGTACTTC	CASSPPATEQYF
TRBV4-3	-	-	TRBJ2-2	TGCGCCAGCAGCCATAGACAGGAGAGCGGGGAGCTGTTTTTT	CASSHRQESGELFF
TRBV28	-	-	TRBJ1-1	TGTGCCAGCAGTTCGCCGCGCACGAGAGGGACTGAAGCTTTCTTT	CASSSPRTRGTEAFF
TRBV27	-	TRBD2	TRBJ2-7	TGTGCCAGCAGTCTAGGGACTAGCGGGAGCTTGCGAGAGCAGTACTTC	CASSLGTSGSLREQYF